One and the same sample provided the 30 T cell receptor beta chains below, sequenced in a study of cytomegalovirus exposure and HLA in healthy donors. Repertoires were generated with immunoSEQ multiplex PCR, while TCRdb's copy carries only in-frame clones and drops some. The sample includes 85,000 to 130,000 clones, about 85% of them seen just once. The sequencing input was PBMCs. The receptors stem from a woman between 18 and 29 years old in good health and CMV-seropositive.

This sequence joins TRBV9 and TRBJ2-5; possible D gene TRBD2, 5 bases. The CDR3 extends over 14 amino acids. Germline V CDR1 and CDR2: SGDLS, YYNGEE. Trimming left V 0 bases short and J 9 bases short, with 15 bases between. CDR3 in amino acids: CASSVGTHLNPQYF. The CDR3 DNA reads TGTGCCAGCAGCGTAGGGACTCACCTTAATCCCCAGTACTTC.

The J gene is TRBJ1-1, the V gene TRBV7-2, with D possibly TRBD1 on 5 matching bases. Deletions cut 4 bases from V and 1 base from J, with 10 bases between. The CDR3 contains 14 residues. Per germline, CDR1 SGHTA and CDR2 FQGNSA. The CDR3 loop is CASSSETGNTEAFF. CDR3 DNA sequence: TGTGCCAGCAGCTCGGAAACAGGGAACACTGAAGCTTTCTTT. The full variable domain, in which reference TRBV7-2 and TRBJ1-1 provide the parts outside the CDR3, is GAGVSQSPSNKVTEKGKDVELRCDPISGHTALYWYRQSLGQGLEFLIYFQGNSAPDKSGLPSDRFSAERTGGSVSTLTIQRTQQEDSAVYLCASSSETGNTEAFFGQGTRLTVV.

This clone showed up just a few times. The J gene is TRBJ1-6, the V gene TRBV10-1; 8 bases line up with TRBD1. The CDR3 is made up of 14 amino acids. Germline V CDR1 and CDR2: WNHNN, SYGVQD (reference sequence). J was trimmed by 7 bases and V by 5 bases; bases with no gene match: 4. The DNA of the CDR3 is TGCGCCAGCAGTTTTGGACAGGGCAATTCACCCCTCCACTTT. The encoded protein is CASSFGQGNSPLHF.

The chain recombines TRBV29-1 with TRBJ1-1, with D maybe TRBD1 (6 bases). The germline V gene has CDR1 SQVTM and CDR2 ANQGSEA. V was cut by 8 bases and J by 0 bases, with 13 bases left in between. The CDR3 length is 13 residues. The CDR3: CSTRQDMNTEAFF. In DNA form, the CDR3 reads TGCAGCACCCGACAGGATATGAACACTGAAGCTTTCTTT.

The genes are TRBV29-1 and TRBJ1-2; D remains unclear. CDR1 SQVTM and CDR2 ANQGSEA come from the germline V gene. Trimming removed 5 bases from V and 2 bases from J, with 15 bases in between. The CDR3 is 14 residues long. This CDR3 is CSVIDSVMNYGYTF. The CDR3 region has the DNA TGCAGCGTTATTGATAGCGTGATGAACTATGGCTACACCTTC. The entire variable domain, with the rest obtained from reference TRBV29-1 and TRBJ1-2, is as follows: SAVISQKPSRDICQRGTSLTIQCQVDSQVTMMFWYRQQPGQSLTLIATANQGSEATYESGFVIDKFPISRPNLTFSTLTVSNMSPEDSSIYLCSVIDSVMNYGYTFGSGTRLTVV.

This chain links TRBV5-3 with TRBJ2-7; TRBD1 is a possible D gene (6 bases). TRBV5-3 qualifies as an ORF whose function is uncertain. The CDR3 spans 13 residues. With 4 bases removed from V and 4 bases from J, the gap between germline ends came to 12 bases. CDR3 sequence: CARSLGTNYEQYV. The CDR3 DNA reads TGTGCCAGAAGCCTCGGGACAAATTACGAGCAGTACGTC.

The chain joins TRBV19 to TRBJ2-2; TRBD2 matches at 7 bases. J gave up 5 bases and V 7 bases, and 4 bases lay outside the gene matches. This CDR3 comprises 13 residues. From germline, CDR1 is LNHDA and CDR2 SQIVND (reference sequence). The CDR3 here is CASTFGGTGELFF. CDR3 nucleotides: TGTGCCAGTACGTTCGGGGGGACCGGGGAGCTGTTTTTT.

The V call is TRBV7-2, the J call TRBJ2-7; weak D call: TRBD2 (7 bases). V was shortened by 2 bases and J by 8 bases, with 16 bases between the two germline ends. This CDR3 has 14 residues. CDR1 and CDR2 (germline): SGHTA, FQGNSA. DNA for the CDR3: TGTGCCAGCAGCTTACTTGCGGGGGCCTCCCAGCAGTACGTC. It is translated as CASSLLAGASQQYV.

In DNA, the CDR3 is TGTGCCAGCAGTGATCAGTACAATGAGCAGTTCTTC. It encodes CASSDQYNEQFF. The V gene is TRBV6-1, the J gene TRBJ2-1; D ambiguous. V lost 3 bases and J 4 bases, leaving 4 bases between the germline ends. CDR3 length: 12 residues. Per the germline V gene, CDR1 is MNHNS and CDR2 is SASEGT.

In nucleotides, the CDR3 is TGTGCCAGCAGCTTAGTGGGACAGGGGAAAAGCTCCTACGAGCAGTACTTC. It translates to CASSLVGQGKSSYEQYF. The genes are TRBV7-2 and TRBJ2-7, with 10 nucleotides matching TRBD1. The CDR3 length is 17 residues. J lost 0 bases, V lost 1 base, and 6 bases had no gene match. Germline V CDR1 and CDR2: SGHTA, FQGNSA.

This clone has only a few counts. The chain uses TRBV6-6 and TRBJ2-5; 7 nucleotides match TRBD2. This CDR3 contains 15 residues. Germline loops: CDR1 MNHNY, CDR2 SVGAGI (reference sequence). Trimming removed 7 bases from V and 4 bases from J; junction bases left unmatched: 12. CDR3 sequence reads: CASIHGEGRVETQYF. CDR3 DNA: TGTGCCAGCATACACGGGGAAGGGAGGGTAGAGACCCAGTACTTC.

This clone was seen a few times. The chain links TRBV28 to TRBJ1-6; 7 bases align to TRBD1. Trimming at V came to 7 bases and at J to 5 bases, leaving 5 bases not matched to a gene. This CDR3 comprises 14 residues. Germline lookup yields CDR1 MDHEN and CDR2 SYDVKM. CDR3 loop: CASIWTGDNSPLHF. In DNA form, the CDR3 reads TGTGCCAGCATATGGACAGGCGATAATTCACCCCTCCACTTT.

The CDR3 region has the DNA TGTGCCAGCAGTTCCGGGACAGGGGAGGAAGAGACCCAGTACTTC. This sequence encodes CASSSGTGEEETQYF. The V call is TRBV6-5, the J call TRBJ2-5; the match to TRBD1 covers 10 bases. Germline assignment: CDR1 MNHEY and CDR2 SVGAGI. The CDR3 has 15 residues. The junction had 5 bases not matched to a gene; V was cut back by 4 bases and J by 3 bases.

The rearrangement links TRBV28 to TRBJ2-7; weak D call: TRBD2 (6 bases). The CDR3 spans 16 residues. Germline V CDR1 and CDR2: MDHEN, SYDVKM. The ends were cut back, 7 bases at V and 6 bases at J, with 25 bases in the middle. The chain's CDR3 is CASTPLGWDFLSEQYV. The CDR3 nucleotides are TGTGCCAGCACCCCCCTCGGTTGGGACTTCCTCTCCGAGCAGTACGTC.

The chain carries TRBV2 and TRBJ1-5, with 10 bases that match TRBD1. From germline, CDR1 is SNHLY and CDR2 FYNNEI. The CDR3 consists of 15 residues. With V trimmed by 6 bases and J by 1 base, 3 bases remained unmatched. CDR3 sequence (DNA): TGTGCCAGCAGAGAGGACAGGGGGAGCAATCAGCCCCAGCATTTT. This gives the protein CASREDRGSNQPQHF.

V and J are TRBV5-1 and TRBJ2-2; tentatively, D is TRBD2 (7 bases). Per germline, CDR1 SGHRS and CDR2 YFSETQ. The CDR3 is 14 residues long. The V end was cut by 3 bases, the J end by 5 bases, with 11 bases between. CDR3 residues: CASSSEGGTGELFF. CDR3 coding DNA: TGCGCCAGCAGCTCGGAGGGGGGGACCGGGGAGCTGTTTTTT.

V is TRBV6-5 and J is TRBJ1-5; 7 positions agree with TRBD1. J was trimmed by 2 bases and V by 5 bases; bases with no gene match: 6. The germline V gene has CDR1 MNHEY and CDR2 SVGAGI. The CDR3 contains 15 residues. The CDR3 spells CASSQKGGGNQPQHF. As DNA, the CDR3 is TGTGCCAGCAGTCAAAAAGGGGGCGGCAATCAGCCCCAGCATTTT.

The V and J genes are TRBV27 and TRBJ2-1, with TRBD2 matching 7 bases. The CDR3 consists of 13 residues. CDR1 and CDR2 from the germline V gene are MNHEY and SMNVEV (reference sequence). Trimming took 3 bases from V and 8 from J; bases not matched to a gene: 4. CDR3 sequence (DNA): TGTGCCAGCAGTTTCCCGGGGGGACATGAGCAGTTCTTC. Encoded protein: CASSFPGGHEQFF.

This CDR3 is CASSYSGGEGYEQYF. The CDR3 coding sequence is TGTGCCAGCAGTTACTCGGGGGGGGAGGGCTACGAGCAGTACTTC. The chain has TRBV6-6 and TRBJ2-7; TRBD2 matches 7 bases. With V trimmed by 0 bases and J by 3 bases, 5 bases remained unmatched. The length of the CDR3 is 15 residues. CDR1 and CDR2 (germline): MNHNY, SVGAGI (reference sequence).

This chain links TRBV6-6 with TRBJ1-4, with a weak D call TRBD1 (6 bases). V was clipped by 6 bases and J by 3 bases, with 11 bases between them. The CDR3 is made up of 14 amino acids. Germline CDR1 reads MNHNY; CDR2 reads SVGAGI (reference sequence). CDR3 protein: CASRLQGPNEKLFF. In nucleotides, the CDR3 is TGTGCCAGCAGATTACAGGGTCCTAATGAAAAACTGTTTTTT.

V is TRBV27 and J is TRBJ1-2; 8 nucleotides align to TRBD1. The CDR3 has 16 amino acids. The germline V gene has CDR1 MNHEY and CDR2 SMNVEV (reference sequence). V lost 7 bases and J lost 4; bases outside the gene matches: 14. This CDR3 reads CASNKIGQGRPYGYTF. CDR3 nucleotides: TGTGCCAGCAATAAAATTGGACAGGGCCGACCCTATGGCTACACCTTC.

The rearrangement uses TRBV28 and TRBJ1-1; 9 bases fit TRBD1. The CDR3 has 14 residues. The trim removed 5 bases at V and 1 base at J, leaving 2 bases unmatched. Germline V gene data show CDR1 as MDHEN and CDR2 as SYDVKM. Here the CDR3 DNA reads TGTGCCAGCAGTGGACAGGGGAAGAACACTGAAGCTTTCTTT. Translating gives CASSGQGKNTEAFF.

The chain has TRBV27 and TRBJ2-3; tentatively, D is TRBD2 (5 bases). CDR3 length: 13 residues. V lost 6 bases and J lost 4, with 11 bases in between. Germline CDR1 is MNHEY and CDR2 is SMNVEV (reference sequence). CDR3 region: CASRVREADTQYF. The CDR3 DNA reads TGTGCCAGCAGGGTGAGGGAAGCAGATACGCAGTATTTT.

This chain links TRBV28 with TRBJ1-2, with TRBD1 matching over 11 bases. CDR1 and CDR2 (germline): MDHEN, SYDVKM. The ends lost 2 bases at V and 3 bases at J; junction bases unmatched: 11. The CDR3 contains 18 residues. The CDR3 reads CASSLKGQGDAPDYGYTF. The CDR3 DNA follows: TGTGCCAGCAGTTTAAAGGGACAGGGGGACGCCCCGGACTATGGCTACACCTTC.

The CDR3 loop reads CASSPGQLPEAFF. CDR3 DNA: TGTGCCAGCAGCCCCGGACAGTTACCTGAAGCTTTCTTT. The chain recombines TRBV7-2 with TRBJ1-1; D possibly corresponds to TRBD1 (6 bases). The CDR3 is 13 amino acids. The germline V and J ends were trimmed by 5 bases and 6 bases, with 13 bases remaining between them. Germline values: CDR1 SGHTA, CDR2 FQGNSA.

To note about this clone: Other DNA sequences in this specimen translate into the identical CDR3. The gene calls are TRBV6-1 and TRBJ2-1, with 10 bases lining up with TRBD2. V shed 6 bases, J shed 5 bases, and the junction held 7 bases outside the gene matches. The CDR3 has 15 residues. Germline V lookup: CDR1 MNHNS, CDR2 SASEGT. The CDR3 sequence: CASRTSGGVNNEQFF. The CDR3 DNA is TGTGCCAGCAGGACGAGCGGGGGGGTTAACAATGAGCAGTTCTTC.

This chain uses TRBV10-3 with TRBJ1-2; the D gene is possibly TRBD1 (5 bases). Germline V gives CDR1 ENHRY, CDR2 SYGVKD. CDR3 size: 13 residues. Trimming left V 8 bases short and J 7 bases short, with 17 bases between. In nucleotides, the CDR3 is TGTGCCATCGGGGACTCTTTAGTCTCTGGCTACACCTTC. This gives the protein CAIGDSLVSGYTF.

The V gene is TRBV4-1, the J gene TRBJ1-5, with 7 bases that match TRBD1. CDR1 is MGHRA, CDR2 YSYEKL, per germline. There are 15 residues in the CDR3. J gave up 3 bases and V 4 bases, and 6 bases lay outside the gene matches. The CDR3 sequence is CASSPRQGVNQPQHF. The CDR3 DNA reads TGCGCCAGCAGCCCGAGACAGGGAGTCAATCAGCCCCAGCATTTT.

This rearrangement joins TRBV11-2 to TRBJ2-2; 8 bases match TRBD1. Germline V gene lookup returns CDR1 SGHAT and CDR2 FQNNGV. The CDR3 contains 15 residues. The junction had 7 bases not matched to a gene; V was cut back by 5 bases and J by 5 bases. The CDR3 reads CASSKRTGQTGELFF. DNA for the CDR3: TGTGCCAGCAGCAAAAGGACAGGGCAAACCGGGGAGCTGTTTTTT.

The J gene is TRBJ1-5, the V gene TRBV27; no firm D call. The V gene's germline CDR1 is MNHEY and CDR2 SMNVEV (reference sequence). This CDR3 region has 14 residues. With 2 bases removed from V and 6 bases from J, the gap between germline ends came to 11 bases. The CDR3 region is CASSLAGVGQPQHF. CDR3 nucleotide sequence: TGTGCCAGCAGTTTAGCCGGGGTAGGTCAGCCCCAGCATTTT.